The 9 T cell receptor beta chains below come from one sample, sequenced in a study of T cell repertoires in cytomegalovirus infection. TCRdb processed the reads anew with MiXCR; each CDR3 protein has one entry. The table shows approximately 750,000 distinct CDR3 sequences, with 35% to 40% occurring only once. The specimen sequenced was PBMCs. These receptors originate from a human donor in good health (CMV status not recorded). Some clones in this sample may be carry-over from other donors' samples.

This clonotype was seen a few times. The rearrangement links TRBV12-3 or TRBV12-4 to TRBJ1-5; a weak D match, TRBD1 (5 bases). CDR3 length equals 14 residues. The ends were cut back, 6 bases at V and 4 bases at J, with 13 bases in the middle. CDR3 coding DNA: TGTGCCAGCAGGACCGGGACGAGTAATCAGCCCCAGCATTTT. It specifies CASRTGTSNQPQHF.

In DNA form, the CDR3 reads TGCGCCAGCAGCCAAGAATCCAGGGGGCCCACTGAAGCTTTCTTT. Amino acid sequence: CASSQESRGPTEAFF. The chain couples TRBV4-1 to TRBJ1-1; 8 positions match TRBD1. V shed 0 bases and J 4 bases; nucleotides not matched to a gene: 4. This CDR3 comprises 15 residues. CDR1 is MGHRA, CDR2 YSYEKL, per germline.

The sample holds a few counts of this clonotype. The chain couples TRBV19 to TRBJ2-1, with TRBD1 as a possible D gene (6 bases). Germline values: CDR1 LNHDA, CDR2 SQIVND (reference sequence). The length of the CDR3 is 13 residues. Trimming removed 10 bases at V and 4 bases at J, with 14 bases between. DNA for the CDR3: TGTGCCACTTCCGGGACAACGTACAATGAGCAGTTCTTC. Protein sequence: CATSGTTYNEQFF.

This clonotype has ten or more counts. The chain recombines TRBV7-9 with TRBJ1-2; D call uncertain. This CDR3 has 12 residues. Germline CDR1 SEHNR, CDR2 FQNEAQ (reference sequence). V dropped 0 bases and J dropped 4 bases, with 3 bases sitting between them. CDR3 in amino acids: CASSLAAYGYTF. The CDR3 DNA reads TGTGCCAGCAGCTTAGCTGCCTATGGCTACACCTTC.

CDR3 loop: CASSLIGGGAGNTEAFF. In DNA, the CDR3 is TGTGCCAGCAGCTTAATCGGAGGGGGCGCGGGGAACACTGAAGCTTTCTTT. The chain has TRBV11-1 and TRBJ1-1, with TRBD1 matching 7 bases. V was pared by 2 bases and J by 1 base, with 10 bases of the junction left unmatched. The germline V gene encodes CDR1 SGHAT and CDR2 FQDESV (reference sequence). This CDR3 comprises 17 residues.

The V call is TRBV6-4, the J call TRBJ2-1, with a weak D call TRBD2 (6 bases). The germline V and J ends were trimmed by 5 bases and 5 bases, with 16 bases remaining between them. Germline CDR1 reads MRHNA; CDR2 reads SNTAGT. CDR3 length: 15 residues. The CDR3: CASSYNSGSNNEQFF. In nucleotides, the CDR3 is TGTGCCAGCAGTTACAACTCCGGGAGCAACAATGAGCAGTTCTTC.

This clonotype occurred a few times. The CDR3 sequence is CASSGTAGKLFF. The CDR3 DNA reads as TGTGCCAGCAGTGGGACCGCGGGAAAACTGTTTTTT. The rearrangement joins TRBV27 to TRBJ1-4; weak D call: TRBD1 (5 bases). The CDR3 loop spans 12 amino acids. Trimming left V 5 bases short and J 10 bases short, with 11 bases between. Germline CDR1 reads MNHEY; CDR2 reads SMNVEV (reference sequence).

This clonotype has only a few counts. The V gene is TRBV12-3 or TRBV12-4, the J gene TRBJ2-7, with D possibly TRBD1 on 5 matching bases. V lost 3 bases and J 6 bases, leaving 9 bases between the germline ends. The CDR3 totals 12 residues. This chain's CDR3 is CASSFKRGEQYF. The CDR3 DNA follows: TGTGCCAGCAGTTTTAAAAGGGGCGAGCAGTACTTC.

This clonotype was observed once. The CDR3 DNA reads TGCAGCGTGCGACAGACGACCGGGGAGCTGTTTTTT. This sequence encodes CSVRQTTGELFF. The chain combines TRBV29-1 with TRBJ2-2, with D possibly TRBD1 on 5 matching bases. This CDR3 is built from 12 residues. Per the germline V gene, CDR1 is SQVTM and CDR2 is ANQGSEA. Trimming took off 6 bases at V and 5 bases at J, with 10 bases between the two ends.